The rows below give T cell receptor beta chains drawn from one sample of a study of early stage breast cancer tumors. Libraries were prepared by immunoSEQ multiplex PCR; TCRdb keeps only in-frame clonotypes and omits some of them. Of 25,000 to 30,000 clones listed, almost 85% were seen once; the top ten hold 9.3%. Sequencing used blood. Source of these receptors: a person in their fifties or sixties with breast cancer. The CDR3 runs from the conserved cysteine through the conserved F or W. A D gene is named only where the DNA matches it firmly. Only part of the rows carry a size: once, few, many, or a class if the clone is expanded.

j_call clone_size v_call d_call cdr3_aa cdr3_nt
TRBJ2-7 once TRBV11-2 NA CASSLRAISYEQYF TGTGCCAGCAGCCTCCGGGCCATTTCCTACGAGCAGTACTTC
TRBJ2-3 NA TRBV9 TRBD1 CASTKGQGATDTQYF TGTGCCAGCACCAAAGGACAGGGGGCAACGGATACGCAGTATTTT
TRBJ1-6 NA TRBV5-6 NA CASSLAAHRTPNNSPLHF TGTGCCAGCAGCTTGGCCGCCCACCGGACCCCCAATAATTCACCCCTCCACTTT
TRBJ1-5 NA TRBV18 NA CASSPTENQPQHF TGTGCCAGCTCACCGACAGAAAATCAGCCCCAGCATTTT
TRBJ2-7 NA TRBV11-1 NA CASSPNVGGFEQYF TGTGCCAGCAGCCCCAACGTAGGAGGGTTCGAGCAGTACTTC
TRBJ2-2 NA TRBV29-1 TRBD2 CSAQREPPTGELFF TGCAGCGCACAGCGGGAGCCTCCCACCGGGGAGCTGTTTTTT
TRBJ2-1 NA TRBV7-3 TRBD2 CASSLSGADVNEQFF TGTGCCAGCAGCCTTAGCGGGGCGGATGTGAATGAGCAGTTCTTC
TRBJ1-2 NA TRBV6-5 NA CASSPQGLAYTF TGTGCCAGCAGTCCCCAGGGGTTGGCCTACACCTTC
TRBJ1-4 NA TRBV15 NA CATSRTGSTNEKLFF TGTGCCACCAGCAGAACAGGGTCCACTAATGAAAAACTGTTTTTT
TRBJ1-4 NA TRBV5-4 NA CASSFGGSTNEKLFF TGTGCCAGCAGCTTCGGGGGCTCGACTAATGAAAAACTGTTTTTT
TRBJ2-2 NA TRBV4-1 TRBD2 CASSHPTSGVTTGELFF TGCGCCAGCAGCCACCCAACTAGCGGGGTTACGACCGGGGAGCTGTTTTTT
TRBJ1-5 NA TRBV7-2 NA CASSLDGRISNQPQHF TGTGCCAGCAGCTTAGACGGGCGTATCAGCAATCAGCCCCAGCATTTT
TRBJ1-4 NA TRBV2 NA CASSLQGPNEKLFF TGTGCCAGCAGTCTCCAGGGCCCTAATGAAAAACTGTTTTTT
TRBJ1-2 NA TRBV7-2 NA CASSLVINYGYTF TGTGCCAGCAGCTTAGTTATAAACTATGGCTACACCTTC
TRBJ2-2 NA TRBV9 NA CASRQGRAGTGELFF TGTGCCAGCCGCCAGGGGAGGGCAGGGACCGGGGAGCTGTTTTTT
TRBJ2-7 NA TRBV27 TRBD2 CASSFTTIAGGLEQYF TGTGCCAGCAGTTTCACCACGATAGCGGGAGGGCTGGAGCAGTACTTC
TRBJ2-7 NA TRBV2 TRBD1 CASARQGETYEQYF TGTGCCAGCGCACGACAGGGGGAAACCTACGAGCAGTACTTC
TRBJ1-3 NA TRBV5-6 NA CASSTQGISGNTIYF TGTGCCAGCAGCACTCAGGGAATCTCTGGAAACACCATATATTTT
TRBJ2-1 NA TRBV21-1 NA CASSPKPRQPPSTNQFF TGTGCCAGCAGCCCAAAACCCCGACAGCCCCCTAGTACCAACCAGTTCTTC
TRBJ2-1 NA TRBV18 TRBD2 CASSPPTRERRNEQFF TGTGCCAGCTCACCACCGACGCGGGAGAGGAGAAATGAGCAGTTCTTC
TRBJ2-7 NA TRBV27 NA CASSLNWDTYEQYF TGTGCCAGCAGTTTAAATTGGGACACCTACGAGCAGTACTTC
TRBJ2-1 NA TRBV7-9 NA CASRDEDNNEQFF TGTGCCAGCCGGGACGAGGATAACAATGAGCAGTTCTTC
TRBJ2-2 NA TRBV19 TRBD1 CASSVQGAVGGELFF TGTGCCAGTAGTGTTCAGGGGGCTGTTGGCGGGGAGCTGTTTTTT
TRBJ2-2 few TRBV11-2 TRBD2 CASSLGLAFATGELFF TGTGCCAGCAGCTTAGGACTAGCATTTGCTACCGGGGAGCTGTTTTTT
TRBJ1-2 NA TRBV28 TRBD1 CASNHRGQAYGYTF TGTGCCAGCAACCACCGAGGACAGGCCTATGGCTACACCTTC
TRBJ2-1 NA TRBV9 NA CASSVEGVGVEQFF TGTGCCAGCAGCGTAGAGGGTGTCGGCGTTGAGCAGTTCTTC
TRBJ2-1 NA TRBV6-4 TRBD2 CASSRLAGEPYNEQFF TGTGCCAGCAGTAGGCTAGCGGGGGAACCGTACAATGAGCAGTTCTTC
TRBJ2-1 NA TRBV7-8 TRBD2 CASSSRFSGTVYNEQFF TGTGCCAGCAGCTCCCGGTTTAGCGGGACCGTCTACAATGAGCAGTTCTTC
TRBJ1-6 NA TRBV19 NA CASSPDYNSPLHF TGTGCCAGTAGCCCGGATTATAATTCACCCCTCCACTTT
TRBJ2-7 NA TRBV2 NA CASSDRDGGFEQYF TGTGCCAGCAGTGATAGGGACGGGGGCTTCGAGCAGTACTTC
TRBJ1-1 few TRBV4-2 NA CASSQAQGGGTEAFF TGTGCCAGCAGCCAGGCCCAGGGAGGGGGCACTGAAGCTTTCTTT
TRBJ2-1 once TRBV11-2 TRBD2 CASSSPASGAYNEQFF TGTGCCAGCAGTTCCCCAGCTAGCGGGGCGTACAATGAGCAGTTCTTC
TRBJ2-1 NA TRBV7-6 TRBD2 CASSFPLTSGVYNEQFF TGTGCCAGCAGCTTCCCTTTGACTAGCGGGGTTTACAATGAGCAGTTCTTC
TRBJ2-7 NA TRBV5-6 NA CASSFRAVSSYEQYF TGTGCCAGCAGCTTTCGGGCAGTCAGCTCCTACGAGCAGTACTTC
TRBJ2-5 NA TRBV4-1 NA CASSQEPAEETQYF TGCGCCAGCAGCCAAGAACCAGCGGAAGAGACCCAGTACTTC
TRBJ2-5 NA TRBV18 NA CASSPRSASGETQYF TGTGCCAGCTCACCAAGATCCGCGTCCGGTGAGACCCAGTACTTC
TRBJ2-6 NA TRBV7-9 NA CASLEGPGANVLTF TGTGCCAGCTTAGAAGGTCCCGGGGCCAACGTCCTGACTTTC
TRBJ2-7 NA TRBV13 NA CASSLGITYEQYF TGTGCCAGCAGCTTGGGGATTACCTACGAGCAGTACTTC